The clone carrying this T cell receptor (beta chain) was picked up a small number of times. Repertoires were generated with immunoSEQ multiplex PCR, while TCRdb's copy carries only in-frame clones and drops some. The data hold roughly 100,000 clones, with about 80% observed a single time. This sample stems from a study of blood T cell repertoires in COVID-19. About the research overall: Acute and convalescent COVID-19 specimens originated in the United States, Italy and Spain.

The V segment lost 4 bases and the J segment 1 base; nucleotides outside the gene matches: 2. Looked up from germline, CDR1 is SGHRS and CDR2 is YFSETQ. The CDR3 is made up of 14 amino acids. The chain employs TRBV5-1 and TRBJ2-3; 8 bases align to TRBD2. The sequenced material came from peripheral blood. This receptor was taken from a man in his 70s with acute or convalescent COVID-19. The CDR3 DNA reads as TGCGCCAGCAGCCAGGGACTAGGCACAGATACGCAGTATTTT. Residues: CASSQGLGTDTQYF.